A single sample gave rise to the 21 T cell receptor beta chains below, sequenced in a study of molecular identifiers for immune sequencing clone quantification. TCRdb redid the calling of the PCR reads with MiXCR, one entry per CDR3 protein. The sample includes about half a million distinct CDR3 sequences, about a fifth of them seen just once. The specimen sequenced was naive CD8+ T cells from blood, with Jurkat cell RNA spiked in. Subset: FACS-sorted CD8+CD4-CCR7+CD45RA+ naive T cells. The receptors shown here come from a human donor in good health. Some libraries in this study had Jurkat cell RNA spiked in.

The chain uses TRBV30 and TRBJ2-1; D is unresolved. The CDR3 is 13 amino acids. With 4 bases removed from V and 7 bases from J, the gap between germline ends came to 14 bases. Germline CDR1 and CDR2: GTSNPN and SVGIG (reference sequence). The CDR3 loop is CAWTHIERNEQFF. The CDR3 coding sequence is TGTGCCTGGACCCATATTGAGAGGAATGAGCAGTTCTTC.

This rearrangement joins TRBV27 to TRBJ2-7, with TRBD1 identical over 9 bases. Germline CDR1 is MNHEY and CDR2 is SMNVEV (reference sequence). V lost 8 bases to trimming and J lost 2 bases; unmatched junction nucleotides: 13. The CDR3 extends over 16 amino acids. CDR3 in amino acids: CASRTRRQGGPYEQYF. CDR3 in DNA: TGTGCCAGCCGAACCCGGAGACAGGGGGGACCCTACGAGCAGTACTTC.

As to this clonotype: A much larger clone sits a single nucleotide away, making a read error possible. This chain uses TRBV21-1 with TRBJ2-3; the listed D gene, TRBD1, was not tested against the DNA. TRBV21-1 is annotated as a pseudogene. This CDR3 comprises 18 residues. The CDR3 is CASSKEGQSKPRADTQYF. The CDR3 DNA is TGTGCCAGCAGCAAAGAGGGGCAATCAAAGCCAAGGGCAGATACGCAGTATTTT.

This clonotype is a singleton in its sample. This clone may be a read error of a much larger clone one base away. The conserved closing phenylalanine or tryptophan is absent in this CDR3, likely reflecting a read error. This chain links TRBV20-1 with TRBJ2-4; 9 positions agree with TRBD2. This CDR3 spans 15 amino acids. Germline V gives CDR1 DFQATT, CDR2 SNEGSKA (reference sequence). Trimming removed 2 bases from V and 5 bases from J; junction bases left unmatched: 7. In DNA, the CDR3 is TGCAGTGCTAGAAGACTAGCGGAGACCCAAAACATTCAGTACCTC. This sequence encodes CSARRLAETQNIQYL.

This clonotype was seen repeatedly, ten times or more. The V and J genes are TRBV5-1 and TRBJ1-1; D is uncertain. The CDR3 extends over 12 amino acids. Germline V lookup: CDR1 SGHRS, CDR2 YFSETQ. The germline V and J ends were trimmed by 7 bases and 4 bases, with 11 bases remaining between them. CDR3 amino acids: CASGSSTTEAFF. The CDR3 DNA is TGCGCCAGCGGATCTTCCACCACTGAAGCTTTCTTT.

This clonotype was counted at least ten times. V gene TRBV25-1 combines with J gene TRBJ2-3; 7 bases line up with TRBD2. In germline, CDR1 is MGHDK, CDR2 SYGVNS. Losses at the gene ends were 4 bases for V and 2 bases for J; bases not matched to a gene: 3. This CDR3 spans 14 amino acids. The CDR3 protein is CASSGLAATDTQYF. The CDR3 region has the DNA TGTGCCAGCAGTGGACTAGCAGCCACAGATACGCAGTATTTT. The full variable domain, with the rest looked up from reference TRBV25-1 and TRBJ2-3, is EADIYQTPRYLVIGTGKKITLECSQTMGHDKMYWYQQDPGMELHLIHYSYGVNSTEKGDLSSESTVSRIRTEHFPLTLESARPSHTSQYLCASSGLAATDTQYFGPGTRLTVL.

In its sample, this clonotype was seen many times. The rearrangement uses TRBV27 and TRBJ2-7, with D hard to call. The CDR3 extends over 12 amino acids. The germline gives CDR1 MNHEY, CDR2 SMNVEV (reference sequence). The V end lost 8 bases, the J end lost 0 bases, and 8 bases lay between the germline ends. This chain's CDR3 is CASGLSSYEQYF. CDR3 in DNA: TGTGCCAGCGGGCTTAGCTCCTACGAGCAGTACTTC.

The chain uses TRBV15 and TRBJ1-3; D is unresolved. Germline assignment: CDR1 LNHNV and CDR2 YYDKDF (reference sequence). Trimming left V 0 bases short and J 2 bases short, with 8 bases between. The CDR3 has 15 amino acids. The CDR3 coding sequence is TGTGCCACCAGCAGAGATGGGTCCACTGGAAACACCATATATTTT. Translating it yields CATSRDGSTGNTIYF.

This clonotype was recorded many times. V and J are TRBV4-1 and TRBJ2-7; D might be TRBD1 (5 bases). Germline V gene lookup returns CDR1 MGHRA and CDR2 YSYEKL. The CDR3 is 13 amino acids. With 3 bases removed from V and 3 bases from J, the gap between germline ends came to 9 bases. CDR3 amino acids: CASSHTTVYEQYF. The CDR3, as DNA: TGCGCCAGCAGCCATACGACAGTCTACGAGCAGTACTTC.

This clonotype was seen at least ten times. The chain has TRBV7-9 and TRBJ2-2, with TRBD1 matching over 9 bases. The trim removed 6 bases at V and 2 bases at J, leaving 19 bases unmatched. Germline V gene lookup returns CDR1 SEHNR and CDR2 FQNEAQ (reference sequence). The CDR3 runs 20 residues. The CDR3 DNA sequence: TGTGCCAGCAGGGACGCCGGTGGACAGGGGACCTACCCCAACACCGGGGAGCTGTTTTTT. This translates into CASRDAGGQGTYPNTGELFF.

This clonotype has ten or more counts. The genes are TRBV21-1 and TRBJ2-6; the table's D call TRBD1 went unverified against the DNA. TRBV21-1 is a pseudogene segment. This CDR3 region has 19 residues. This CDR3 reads CASSKEGDVGVSGANVLTF. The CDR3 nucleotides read TGTGCCAGCAGCAAAGAGGGGGACGTCGGAGTCTCTGGGGCCAACGTCCTGACTTTC.

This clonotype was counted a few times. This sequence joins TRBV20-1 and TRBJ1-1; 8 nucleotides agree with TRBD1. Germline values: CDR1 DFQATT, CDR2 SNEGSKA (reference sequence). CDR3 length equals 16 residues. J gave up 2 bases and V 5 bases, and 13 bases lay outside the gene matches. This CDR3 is CSAGGPDRGLNTEAFF. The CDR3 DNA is TGCAGTGCTGGGGGCCCCGACAGGGGACTTAACACTGAAGCTTTCTTT.

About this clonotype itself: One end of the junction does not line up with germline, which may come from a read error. The CDR3, as DNA: TGTGCCAGCAGCCTAACGACAGGGAACACCGGGGAGCCGTTTTTT. Protein product: CASSLTTGNTGEPFF. The chain employs TRBV5-3 and TRBJ2-2; 7 positions agree with TRBD1. TRBV5-3 is given ORF status, its function remaining uncertain. This CDR3 is 15 amino acids long.

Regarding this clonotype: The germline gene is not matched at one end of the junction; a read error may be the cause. CDR3 coding DNA: TGTGCCAGCTCCAATACCGGGACAGGCTCGACCGGGGAGCTGTCTTTT. This sequence encodes CASSNTGTGSTGELSF. The chain recombines TRBV9 with TRBJ2-2; 8 bases line up with TRBD1. Germline assignment: CDR1 SGDLS and CDR2 YYNGEE. The CDR3 totals 16 residues.

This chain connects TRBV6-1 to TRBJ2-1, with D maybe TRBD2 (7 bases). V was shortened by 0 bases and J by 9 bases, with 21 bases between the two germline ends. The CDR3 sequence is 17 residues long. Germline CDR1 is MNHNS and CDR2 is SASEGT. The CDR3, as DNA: TGTGCCAGCAGTGAAGCGGAGGGGGGGAACGCATATAGTGAGCAGTTCTTC. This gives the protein CASSEAEGGNAYSEQFF.

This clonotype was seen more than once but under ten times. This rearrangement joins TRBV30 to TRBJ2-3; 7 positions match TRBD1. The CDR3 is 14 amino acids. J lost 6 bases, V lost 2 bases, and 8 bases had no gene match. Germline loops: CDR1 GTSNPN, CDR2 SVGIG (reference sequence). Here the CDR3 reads CAWSLSQGMDTQYF. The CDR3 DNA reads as TGTGCCTGGAGTTTATCACAGGGGATGGATACGCAGTATTTT.

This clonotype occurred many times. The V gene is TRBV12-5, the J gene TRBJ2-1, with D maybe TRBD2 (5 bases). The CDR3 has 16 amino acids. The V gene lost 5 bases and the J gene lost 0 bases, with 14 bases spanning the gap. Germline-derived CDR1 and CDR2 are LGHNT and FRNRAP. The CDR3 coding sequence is TGTGCTAGTGGTCCCGGAGGTCCCTACTCCTACAATGAGCAGTTCTTC. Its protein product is CASGPGGPYSYNEQFF.

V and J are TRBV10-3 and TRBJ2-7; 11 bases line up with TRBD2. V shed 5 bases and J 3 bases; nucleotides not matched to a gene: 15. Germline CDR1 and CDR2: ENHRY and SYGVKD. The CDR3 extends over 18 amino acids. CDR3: CAISSPGGSGREHYEQYF. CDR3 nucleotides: TGTGCCATCAGTTCCCCTGGGGGTAGCGGGAGGGAACACTACGAGCAGTACTTC.

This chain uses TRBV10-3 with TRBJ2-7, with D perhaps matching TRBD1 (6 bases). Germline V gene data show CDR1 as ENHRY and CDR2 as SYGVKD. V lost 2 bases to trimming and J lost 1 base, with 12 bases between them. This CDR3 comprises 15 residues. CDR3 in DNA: TGTGCCATCAGTGAGGGTGCAGGGGCATCCTACGAGCAGTACTTC. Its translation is CAISEGAGASYEQYF.

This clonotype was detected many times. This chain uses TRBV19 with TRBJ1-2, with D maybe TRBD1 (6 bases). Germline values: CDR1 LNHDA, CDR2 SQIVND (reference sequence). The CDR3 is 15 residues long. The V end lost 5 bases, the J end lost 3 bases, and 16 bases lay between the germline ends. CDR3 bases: TGTGCCAGTAGTGTATTTACAGGGTACGACTATGGCTACACCTTC. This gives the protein CASSVFTGYDYGYTF.

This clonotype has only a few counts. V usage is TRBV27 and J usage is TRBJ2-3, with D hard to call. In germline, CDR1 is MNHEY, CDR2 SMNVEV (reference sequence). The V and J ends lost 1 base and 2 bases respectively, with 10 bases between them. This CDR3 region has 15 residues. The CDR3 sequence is CASSLYAAFTDTQYF. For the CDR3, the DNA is TGTGCCAGCAGTTTATACGCGGCCTTCACAGATACGCAGTATTTT.